These T cell receptor beta chains were read from a single sample in a study of response to subunit inactivated influenza vaccine. TCRdb independently ran MiXCR on the RT-PCR reads; one entry per CDR3 protein. The repertoire holds about 520,000 distinct CDR3 sequences, less than 7.5% seen once, with around 13% in the top ten. The sequencing here drew on PBMCs from blood, taken about 24 months after vaccination. The origin of the receptors is a man between 50 and 70 years old who received an inactivated influenza vaccine. The CDR3 runs from the conserved cysteine through the conserved F or W. A D gene is named only where the DNA matches it firmly. Clone sizes are given selectively: once, few, many, or a class where the clone is expanded.

j_call clone_size d_call v_call cdr3_aa cdr3_nt
TRBJ2-1 few NA TRBV11-2 CASSLVASGGGQFF TGTGCCAGCAGCTTAGTAGCTAGCGGAGGGGGGCAGTTCTTC
TRBJ2-7 few TRBD1 TRBV6-1 CASSEDEQGWFEQYF TGTGCCAGCAGTGAAGACGAACAGGGGTGGTTCGAGCAGTACTTC
TRBJ2-1 many TRBD2 TRBV29-1 CSVAAGGPGEQFF TGCAGCGTTGCGGCGGGAGGGCCGGGTGAGCAGTTCTTC
TRBJ2-1 few TRBD2 TRBV9 CASSGSGGYNEQFF TGTGCCAGCAGCGGAAGCGGGGGTTACAATGAGCAGTTCTTC
TRBJ1-6 few NA TRBV6-1 CAGTGTPNSPLHF TGTGCCGGAACCGGGACACCTAATTCACCCCTCCACTTT
TRBJ2-1 many TRBD2 TRBV6-1 CASSSRIAGLKDEQFF TGTGCCAGCAGCTCCCGGATAGCGGGACTAAAGGATGAGCAGTTCTTC
TRBJ1-2 many NA TRBV5-6 CASSPSGVHGYTF TGTGCCAGCAGCCCATCTGGGGTCCATGGCTACACCTTC
TRBJ2-7 many NA TRBV10-2 CASSSGTVYEQYF TGCGCCAGCAGCTCCGGGACGGTCTACGAGCAGTACTTC
TRBJ2-3 few TRBD2 TRBV6-4 CASSDSGGEDTQYF TGTGCCAGCAGTGACTCTGGGGGGGAAGATACGCAGTATTTT
TRBJ2-7 few NA TRBV5-1 CASSLAEETPLYEQYF TGCGCCAGCAGCTTGGCCGAAGAGACACCTTTATACGAGCAGTACTTC
TRBJ2-1 few NA TRBV15 CATSRESRRTGLYYISYNEQFF TGTGCCACCAGCAGAGAGAGTCGTAGGACGGGTCTTTACTACATCTCCTACAATGAGCAGTTCTTC
TRBJ2-4 many NA TRBV20-1 CSARVRLAKNIQYF TGCAGTGCTAGAGTTCGGCTAGCCAAAAACATTCAGTACTTC
TRBJ1-2 NA TRBD1 TRBV29-1 CSADRGFYGYTF TGCAGCGCGGACAGGGGATTTTATGGCTACACCTTC
TRBJ2-2 few TRBD2 TRBV3-1 CASSQALAGFGELFF TGTGCCAGCAGCCAAGCACTAGCGGGGTTCGGGGAGCTGTTTTTT
TRBJ2-3 few TRBD2 TRBV5-1 CASSLGVSGARPDTQYF TGCGCCAGCAGCTTGGGTGTTAGCGGGGCCCGACCAGATACGCAGTATTTT
TRBJ2-5 NA NA TRBV4-3 CASSQDYRQGKGETQYF TGCGCCAGCAGCCAAGATTATAGGCAAGGGAAGGGGGAGACCCAGTACTTC
TRBJ1-4 few NA TRBV7-2 CASSLAGTANNEKLFF TGTGCCAGCAGCTTAGCGGGCACGGCCAATAATGAAAAACTGTTTTTT
TRBJ2-3 NA NA TRBV7-2 CASSLARSGTDTQYF TGTGCCAGCAGCTTAGCGCGAAGCGGTACAGATACGCAGTATTTT
TRBJ2-7 NA NA TRBV5-5 CASSSAITSYEQYF TGTGCCAGCAGTTCTGCCATTACCTCCTACGAGCAGTACTTC
TRBJ2-1 NA TRBD1 TRBV7-6 CASSATGAVNNEQFF TGTGCCAGCAGCGCAACAGGGGCAGTCAACAATGAGCAGTTCTTC
TRBJ2-7 NA TRBD1 TRBV9 CASSVGGQGNYEQYF TGTGCCAGCAGCGTAGGAGGACAGGGCAATTACGAGCAGTACTTC
TRBJ2-5 NA TRBD2 TRBV6-1 CASSPTGLTYQETQYF TGTGCCAGCAGTCCCACGGGACTAACGTACCAAGAGACCCAGTACTTC
TRBJ2-3 few NA TRBV28 CASQTPGHSTDTQYF TGTGCCAGCCAAACCCCGGGACATTCCACAGATACGCAGTATTTT
TRBJ2-7 few NA TRBV28 CASSFQTGGLPGQYF TGTGCCAGCAGTTTCCAGACAGGCGGCCTTCCAGGGCAGTACTTC
TRBJ1-3 NA NA TRBV7-3 CASSPLPAPSGNTIYF TGTGCCAGCAGCCCCCTCCCCGCGCCATCTGGAAACACCATATATTTT
TRBJ1-2 many NA TRBV21-1 CASSKVTGDRANYGYTF TGTGCCAGCAGCAAAGTAACAGGGGACAGGGCTAACTATGGCTACACCTTC
TRBJ2-1 few NA TRBV11-2 CASSLLLANGEQFF TGTGCCAGCAGCTTATTGCTGGCGAATGGTGAGCAGTTCTTC
TRBJ1-2 many NA TRBV25-1 CASRDPSGDRDYGYTF TGTGCCAGCAGGGACCCATCGGGAGATAGGGACTATGGCTACACCTTC
TRBJ1-4 few NA TRBV28 CASSPLKKLFF TGTGCCAGCAGTCCCCTCAAAAAACTGTTTTTT
TRBJ1-1 NA NA TRBV3-1 CASSQGLENTEAFF TGTGCCAGCAGCCAAGGCTTGGAGAACACTGAAGCTTTCTTT
TRBJ2-7 many NA TRBV25-1 CASSEYAGAYEQYF TGTGCCAGCAGTGAATATGCAGGGGCTTACGAGCAGTACTTC
TRBJ1-4 NA TRBD1 TRBV6-5 CASSYSKVTGSEKLFF TGTGCCAGCAGTTACTCGAAGGTGACAGGGAGTGAAAAACTGTTTTTT
TRBJ2-4 NA NA TRBV5-6 CASSSGPGDNQYF TGTGCCAGCAGCTCCGGGCCAGGGGACAATCAGTACTTC
TRBJ2-4 few NA TRBV10-3 CAISVGGTKNIQYF TGTGCCATCAGTGTGGGGGGTACCAAAAACATTCAGTACTTC
TRBJ2-7 many NA TRBV5-8 CASRLSYEQYF TGTGCCAGCAGACTCTCCTACGAGCAGTACTTC
TRBJ2-1 NA NA TRBV7-3 CASRLGGSSYNEQFF TGTGCCAGCAGATTAGGGGGAAGCTCCTACAATGAGCAGTTCTTC
TRBJ2-3 few NA TRBV20-1 CSASLRTRTSTDTQYF TGCAGTGCTAGTCTTAGGACTCGGACTAGCACAGATACGCAGTATTTT
TRBJ2-3 NA NA TRBV25-1 CASSELRSHTDTQYF TGTGCCAGCAGTGAGTTGCGCTCCCACACAGATACGCAGTATTTT
TRBJ2-7 few TRBD2 TRBV20-1 CSARDHPRWERGNPYEQYF TGCAGTGCTAGAGATCACCCCCGGTGGGAGCGGGGCAACCCCTACGAGCAGTACTTC
TRBJ1-2 few TRBD1 TRBV12-3/TRBV12-4 CASSFFRGGGGIYGYTF TGTGCCAGCAGTTTTTTTAGAGGGGGCGGGGGGATCTATGGCTACACCTTC
TRBJ2-6 NA NA TRBV27 CASSLSDRLDSGANVLTF TGTGCCAGCAGTTTAAGTGACAGGCTAGACTCTGGGGCCAACGTCCTGACTTTC
TRBJ2-1 many TRBD2 TRBV10-3 CAISESLAGYNEQFF TGTGCCATCAGTGAGTCACTAGCGGGGTACAATGAGCAGTTCTTC
TRBJ2-1 NA NA TRBV10-3 CAISESADANEQFF TGTGCCATCAGTGAGTCGGCAGACGCCAATGAGCAGTTCTTC
TRBJ2-2 NA TRBD1 TRBV10-3 CAIREAGGSGELFF TGTGCCATCAGGGAGGCAGGGGGCTCCGGGGAGCTGTTTTTT
TRBJ2-1 NA NA TRBV4-2 CASSQVSGGQTRNEQFF TGTGCCAGCAGCCAAGTCTCCGGGGGCCAGACGCGGAATGAGCAGTTCTTC
TRBJ1-5 many NA TRBV2 CASRGYGQPQHF TGTGCCAGCCGGGGTTACGGTCAGCCCCAGCATTTT
TRBJ2-2 NA NA TRBV7-2 CASSGGRGGELFF TGTGCCAGCAGCGGGGGTCGGGGCGGGGAGCTGTTTTTT
TRBJ2-2 NA TRBD1 TRBV27 CASSFAGGAGELFF TGTGCCAGCAGTTTTGCAGGGGGTGCCGGGGAGCTGTTTTTT
TRBJ1-5 few NA TRBV7-2 CASSLRQLNQPQHF TGTGCCAGCAGCCTCCGACAGCTGAATCAGCCCCAGCATTTT